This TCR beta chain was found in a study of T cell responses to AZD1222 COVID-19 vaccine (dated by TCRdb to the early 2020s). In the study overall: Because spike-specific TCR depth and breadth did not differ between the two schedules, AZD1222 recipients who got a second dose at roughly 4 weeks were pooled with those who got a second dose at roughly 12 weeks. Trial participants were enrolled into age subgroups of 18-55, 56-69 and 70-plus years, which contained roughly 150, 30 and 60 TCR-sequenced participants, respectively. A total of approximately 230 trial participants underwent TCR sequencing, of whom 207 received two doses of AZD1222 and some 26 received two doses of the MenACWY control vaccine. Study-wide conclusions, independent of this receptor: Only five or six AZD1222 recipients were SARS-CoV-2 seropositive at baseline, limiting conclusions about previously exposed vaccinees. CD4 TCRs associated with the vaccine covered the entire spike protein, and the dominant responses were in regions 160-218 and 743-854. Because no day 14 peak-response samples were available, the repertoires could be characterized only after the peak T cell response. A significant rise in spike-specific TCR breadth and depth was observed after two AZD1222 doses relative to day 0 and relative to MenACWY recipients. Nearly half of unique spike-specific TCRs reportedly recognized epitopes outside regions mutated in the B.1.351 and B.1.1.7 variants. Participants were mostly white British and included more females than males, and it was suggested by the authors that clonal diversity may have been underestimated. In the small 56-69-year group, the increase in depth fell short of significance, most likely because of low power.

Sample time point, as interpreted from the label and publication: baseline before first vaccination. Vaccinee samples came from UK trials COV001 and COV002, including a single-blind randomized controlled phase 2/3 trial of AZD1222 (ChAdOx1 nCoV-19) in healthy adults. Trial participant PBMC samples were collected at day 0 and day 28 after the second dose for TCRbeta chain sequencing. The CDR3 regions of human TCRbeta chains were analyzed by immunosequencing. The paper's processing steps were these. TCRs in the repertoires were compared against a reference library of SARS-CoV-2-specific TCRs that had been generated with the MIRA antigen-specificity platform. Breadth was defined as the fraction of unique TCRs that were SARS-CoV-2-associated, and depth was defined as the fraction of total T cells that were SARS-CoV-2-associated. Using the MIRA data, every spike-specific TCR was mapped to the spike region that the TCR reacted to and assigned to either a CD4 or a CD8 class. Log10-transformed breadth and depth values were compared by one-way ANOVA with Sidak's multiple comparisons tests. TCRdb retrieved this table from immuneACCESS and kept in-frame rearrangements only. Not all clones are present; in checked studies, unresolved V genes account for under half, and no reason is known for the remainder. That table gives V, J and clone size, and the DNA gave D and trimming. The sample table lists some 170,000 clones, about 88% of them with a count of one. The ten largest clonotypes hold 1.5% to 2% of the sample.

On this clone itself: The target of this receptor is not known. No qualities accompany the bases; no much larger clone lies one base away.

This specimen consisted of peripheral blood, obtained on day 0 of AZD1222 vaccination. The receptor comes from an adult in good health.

The nucleotide sequence is TGCGCCAGCAGCCATGTCGGAGCGGGATCAGCAGATACGCAGTATTTT. Translated, it reads CASSHVGAGSADTQYF. The sequence joins TRBV4-3 to TRBJ2-3, with 7 bases matching TRBD2. Taken from the germline V gene, the CDR1 and CDR2 loops are LGHNA and YSLEER. From V the trimming removes 3 bases and from J it removes 4 bases, while the gene matches leave 10 bases of the junction unaccounted for. Including the terminal cysteine and phenylalanine, the CDR3 comprises 16 residues. The read is trimmed to its CDR3 DNA, 48 bases read in frame from base 1.